This T cell receptor (beta chain) appears in the sequencing data of a study of technical replicates of blood from several donors. The CDR3 is 15 residues long. The germline V and J ends were trimmed by 6 bases and 3 bases, with 18 bases remaining between them. Germline CDR1 MNHNY, CDR2 SVGAGI (reference sequence). Assay: immunoSEQ multiplex PCR; the TCRdb copy retains only in-frame clones and omits some. This sample has almost 70,000 clones, with roughly 92% found just once. V usage is TRBV6-6 and J usage is TRBJ2-7; tentative D call: TRBD1 (6 bases). Input material: PBMCs. This TCR came from a human donor in good health. Some clones in this sample may be carry-over from other donors' samples. In DNA, the CDR3 is TGTGCCAGCAGGCCAAAACAGGGAGTGATCTACGAGCAGTACTTC. As protein: CASRPKQGVIYEQYF.